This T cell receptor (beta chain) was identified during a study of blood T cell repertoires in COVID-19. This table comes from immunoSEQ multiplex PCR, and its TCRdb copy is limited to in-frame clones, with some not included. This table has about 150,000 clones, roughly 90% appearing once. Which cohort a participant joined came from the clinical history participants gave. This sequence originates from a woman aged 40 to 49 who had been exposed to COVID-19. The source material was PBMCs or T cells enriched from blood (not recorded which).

In DNA form, the CDR3 reads TGCGCCAGCAGCCAAATACTGGACAGGGGGTATGACTATGGCTACACCTTC. Translating it yields CASSQILDRGYDYGYTF. The V and J genes are TRBV4-3 and TRBJ1-2; 10 bases are shared with TRBD1. This CDR3 is 17 amino acids long. Germline V gene data show CDR1 as LGHNA and CDR2 as YSLEER. The junction had 9 bases not matched to a gene; V was cut back by 2 bases and J by 3 bases.